Below are 15 T cell receptor beta chains sequenced from a single sample in a study of identical twins. TCRdb reprocessed the 5' RACE reads with MiXCR, giving one entry per CDR3 protein. The data hold approximately 260,000 distinct CDR3 sequences, with about 8.9% observed a single time. This same sample was also part of a study on yellow fever vaccine responses in identical twins.

Sequencing was done on a sample of CD8+ T cells sorted from blood. The receptors derive from a woman aged 18-29 years in good health.

This clonotype appeared a few times. The chain is built from TRBV5-1 and TRBJ2-1; TRBD2 agrees at 8 bases. The CDR3 is 15 amino acids. In germline, CDR1 is SGHRS, CDR2 YFSETQ. V lost 3 bases and J lost 1; bases outside the gene matches: 3. Written as DNA, the CDR3 is TGCGCCAGCAGCTGGGGACTAGGTTCCTACAATGAGCAGTTCTTC. It is translated as CASSWGLGSYNEQFF.

This clonotype has a handful of counts. The chain combines TRBV7-9 with TRBJ1-2; 11 nucleotides align to TRBD1. The CDR3 is 16 residues long. Per the germline V gene, CDR1 is SEHNR and CDR2 is FQNEAQ (reference sequence). The trim removed 5 bases at V and 5 bases at J, leaving 10 bases unmatched. The chain's CDR3 is CASSGRTGGVGYGYTF. In nucleotides, the CDR3 is TGTGCCAGCAGCGGGAGGACAGGGGGCGTGGGATATGGCTACACCTTC. Looking up the rest from reference TRBV7-9 and TRBJ1-2 gives the full variable domain: DTGVSQNPRHKITKRGQNVTFRCDPISEHNRLYWYRQTLGQGPEFLTYFQNEAQLEKSRLLSDRFSAERPKGSFSTLEIQRTEQGDSAMYLCASSGRTGGVGYGYTFGSGTRLTVV.

The CDR3 DNA is TGCAGTGCTCGCGAACAGGGGGCGATGGGCTACACCTTC. Translation: CSAREQGAMGYTF. The chain employs TRBV20-1 and TRBJ1-2; 9 bases are shared with TRBD1. Germline CDR1 DFQATT, CDR2 SNEGSKA (reference sequence). The J segment lost 8 bases and the V segment lost 5 bases, leaving 9 bases of the junction unmatched. This CDR3 is 13 amino acids long.

V is TRBV20-1 and J is TRBJ2-1, with D uncertain. Trimming removed 1 base at V and 5 bases at J, with 9 bases between. CDR3 length: 13 residues. The germline CDR1 and CDR2 sequences are DFQATT and SNEGSKA (reference sequence). The CDR3 region is CSARVVVNNEQFF. The CDR3 DNA follows: TGCAGTGCTAGAGTCGTAGTTAACAATGAGCAGTTCTTC.

This clonotype was recorded a few times. V and J are TRBV4-3 and TRBJ2-3; weak D call: TRBD2 (6 bases). Germline lookup yields CDR1 LGHNA and CDR2 YSLEER. The V gene lost 0 bases and the J gene lost 4 bases, with 20 bases spanning the gap. The CDR3 totals 18 residues. Here the CDR3 DNA reads TGCGCCAGCAGCCAAGAGGATCACGGGAGAAGGTCGGCAGATACGCAGTATTTT. Translating it yields CASSQEDHGRRSADTQYF.

This clonotype came up many times. This chain uses TRBV15 with TRBJ2-5; D tentatively reads TRBD1 or TRBD2 (6 bases each). Looked up from germline, CDR1 is LNHNV and CDR2 is YYDKDF (reference sequence). The V gene lost 7 bases and the J gene lost 0 bases, with 12 bases spanning the gap. The CDR3 has 14 residues. CDR3 DNA sequence: TGTGCCACCAAAACGGGGGCCAACCAAGAGACCCAGTACTTC. It translates to CATKTGANQETQYF.

The sample holds a few counts of this clonotype. CDR3 DNA: TGTGCCAGCGGGCGGGACGGACTGTTTCTCCTCCACTTT. Its translation is CASGRDGLFLLHF. The chain joins TRBV27 to TRBJ1-6; tentatively, D is TRBD1 (5 bases). Trimming took 8 bases from V and 15 from J, leaving 20 bases between them. The CDR3 is 13 amino acids. CDR1 and CDR2 (germline): MNHEY, SMNVEV (reference sequence).

This clonotype was recorded a few times. The chain combines TRBV5-1 with TRBJ2-4, with 7 bases identical to TRBD2. Germline V gives CDR1 SGHRS, CDR2 YFSETQ. J gave up 3 bases and V 4 bases, and 4 bases lay outside the gene matches. This CDR3 comprises 14 residues. This chain's CDR3 is CASSAGEGKNIQYF. The CDR3, as DNA: TGCGCCAGCAGCGCGGGGGAAGGCAAAAACATTCAGTACTTC. Using reference TRBV5-1 and TRBJ2-4 for the parts outside the CDR3, the full variable domain is KAGVTQTPRYLIKTRGQQVTLSCSPISGHRSVSWYQQTPGQGLQFLFEYFSETQRNKGNFPGRFSGRQFSNSRSEMNVSTLELGDSALYLCASSAGEGKNIQYFGAGTRLSVL.

The V gene is TRBV7-9, the J gene TRBJ2-1; no clear D gene. Germline V gene data show CDR1 as SEHNR and CDR2 as FQNEAQ (reference sequence). The V and J ends lost 4 bases and 0 bases respectively, with 4 bases between them. The CDR3 has 13 amino acids. CDR3 coding DNA: TGTGCCAGCAGCTCCTTCTCCTACAATGAGCAGTTCTTC. Translated: CASSSFSYNEQFF.

This clonotype has more than one count but fewer than ten. The chain has TRBV7-2 and TRBJ2-7, with D hard to call. Germline loops: CDR1 SGHTA, CDR2 FQGNSA. The CDR3 spans 13 residues. V shed 10 bases and J shed 1 base, with 14 bases lying between them. CDR3 coding DNA: TGTGCCACCGAGCGACCGTTGTCCTACGAGCAGTACTTC. It is translated as CATERPLSYEQYF. Using reference TRBV7-2 and TRBJ2-7 for the parts outside the CDR3, the full variable domain is GAGVSQSPSNKVTEKGKDVELRCDPISGHTALYWYRQSLGQGLEFLIYFQGNSAPDKSGLPSDRFSAERTGGSVSTLTIQRTQQEDSAVYLCATERPLSYEQYFGPGTRLTVT.

This clonotype was seen more than once but under ten times. This chain uses TRBV27 with TRBJ2-7; 8 bases are shared with TRBD1. The V and J ends lost 7 bases and 3 bases, in that order; junction bases with no gene match: 8. The CDR3 length is 14 residues. The germline gives CDR1 MNHEY, CDR2 SMNVEV (reference sequence). CDR3 loop: CASTKGQGNYEQYF. The CDR3 DNA reads TGTGCCAGCACCAAAGGACAGGGCAACTACGAGCAGTACTTC.

This clonotype was counted between two and nine times. V is TRBV7-2 and J is TRBJ2-7, with D possibly called TRBD1 or TRBD2 (5 bases each). Germline V gene data show CDR1 as SGHTA and CDR2 as FQGNSA. The CDR3 extends over 14 amino acids. Trimming left V 3 bases short and J 4 bases short, with 13 bases between. CDR3 in DNA: TGTGCCAGCAGCTTCGGGACGTGGTCATACGAGCAGTACTTC. Translating gives CASSFGTWSYEQYF.

The rearrangement links TRBV20-1 to TRBJ1-1; D gene unclear. The V end was cut by 6 bases, the J end by 1 base, with 18 bases between. The CDR3 loop spans 15 amino acids. CDR1 is DFQATT and CDR2 is SNEGSKA in the germline V gene (reference sequence). The CDR3 DNA follows: TGCAGTGCCCCTCCGGGTGCCCTAGCGAACACTGAAGCTTTCTTT. It specifies CSAPPGALANTEAFF.

This clonotype came up many times. V usage is TRBV4-3 and J usage is TRBJ1-4, with TRBD1 as a possible D gene (5 bases). The CDR3 has 13 amino acids. V shed 1 base and J shed 8 bases, with 8 bases lying between them. Germline CDR1 is LGHNA and CDR2 is YSLEER. The CDR3 reads CASSQGGGEKLFF. In nucleotides, the CDR3 is TGCGCCAGCAGCCAAGGGGGGGGGGAAAAACTGTTTTTT.

The chain combines TRBV7-2 with TRBJ2-7; 10 positions agree with TRBD2. The CDR3 is 17 residues long. The trim removed 1 base at V and 2 bases at J, leaving 8 bases unmatched. The germline V gene has CDR1 SGHTA and CDR2 FQGNSA. The chain's CDR3 is CASSLVSASGRPYEQYF. The CDR3 DNA is TGTGCCAGCAGCTTAGTGTCGGCTAGCGGGAGACCCTACGAGCAGTACTTC.